This T cell receptor beta chain was profiled in a study of blood T cell repertoires in COVID-19. Study-level background: PBMCs, B-cell-depleted T cells, or T cells were the source of the cDNA or gDNA that made up the material.

The germline CDR1 and CDR2 sequences are ENHRY and SYGVKD. There are 13 residues in the CDR3. V gave up 7 bases and J gave up 1 base, with 10 bases separating them. This clone was found a few times. Living in about two dozen US areas, the participants were between roughly 18 and 89 years of age. Self-reported history from a screening survey and questionnaire set each donor's cohort. In the authors' methods: Using reference gene primer amplification, nucleated cell counts were estimated. Sequencing was performed with immunoSEQ multiplex PCR; in TCRdb, only in-frame clones are kept and a portion is missing. V and J calls and clone size are as listed in that table; D and trimming were resolved from the DNA. The table has fewer than 200,000 clones, roughly 83% seen once; the top ten hold around 4.8%.

The TCR comes from a woman in her fifties or sixties who had recovered from COVID-19. The sample taken for sequencing was PBMCs or T cells enriched from blood (not recorded which). This chain uses TRBV10-3 with TRBJ1-1; possible D gene TRBD1, 5 bases. CDR3 region: CAITRGQNTEAFF. As DNA, the CDR3 is TGTGCCATCACCAGAGGACAGAACACTGAAGCTTTCTTT.